This T cell receptor (beta chain) was recorded in a study of CD8 T cells in ankylosing spondylitis. Study-wide results and caveats: Fewer than 10 highly homologous variants formed a TCR beta motif that appeared characteristic of ankylosing spondylitis blood.

This clonotype was detected many times. Its antigen is not known. V was clipped by 6 bases and J by 7 bases, with 12 bases between them. The CDR3 is 12 amino acids. TCRdb ran MiXCR on the 5' RACE reads and lists one entry per CDR3 protein. The data hold hundreds of thousands of distinct CDR3 sequences, with roughly 10% observed a single time. The origin of this receptor is a male donor with ankylosing spondylitis. The gene calls are TRBV12-3 or TRBV12-4 and TRBJ1-2, with D possibly being TRBD1 (6 bases). The sequenced sample was blood, either unsorted or a sorted T cell fraction (not recorded which). The CDR3 DNA is TGTGCCAGCAGAGAAACAGGGCTTGGCTACACCTTC. It encodes CASRETGLGYTF.